What follows describes a single TCR beta chain. Method: immunoSEQ multiplex PCR; TCRdb's copy keeps in-frame clones and lacks some. The table shows fewer than 90,000 clones, with less than 95% occurring only once. Regarding time point: peripheral blood 6 weeks after treatment start. Locally advanced or metastatic urothelial carcinoma was present in patients. This record comes from a study of PD-L1 blockade in urothelial cancer. Turning to the study itself: Blood samples contained a median 141,255 T cells.

Germline CDR1 is MNHEY and CDR2 is SMNVEV (reference sequence). Trimming pared 2 bases from V and 1 base from J, leaving 13 bases between. This CDR3 comprises 16 residues. This clonotype was obtained from a woman aged 80 or over with urothelial cancer. The chain uses TRBV27 and TRBJ2-3, with D possibly TRBD2 on 6 matching bases. The material was PBMCs, obtained around atezolizumab (anti-PD-L1) treatment. Written as DNA, the CDR3 is TGTGCCAGCAGTTTAGAGCTAGCGTCTCGCACAGATACGCAGTATTTT. Protein product: CASSLELASRTDTQYF.